What follows describes a single T cell receptor beta chain. The antigen is undetermined. The sample originates from a study of T cell responses to AZD1222 COVID-19 vaccine. The CDR3 covers 15 residues. Germline loops: CDR1 MDHEN, CDR2 SYDVKM. The J segment lost 6 bases and the V segment lost 3 bases, leaving 7 bases of the junction unmatched. General study findings and limits: Possibly, clonal diversity was underestimated; donors were largely white British and included more females.

Sequencing used immunoSEQ multiplex PCR; TCRdb keeps in-frame clones, though not all of them. Among approximately 150,000 clones listed, roughly 90% were seen once. This chain connects TRBV28 to TRBJ2-1; 8 bases are shared with TRBD1. The TCR originated in an adult who received the AZD1222 COVID-19 vaccine. Material: peripheral blood, obtained 28 days after the second AZD1222 dose. The CDR3 region has the DNA TGTGCCAGCAGTTTGGGCGGACAGGGTGTCAATGAGCAGTTCTTC. Translation: CASSLGGQGVNEQFF.